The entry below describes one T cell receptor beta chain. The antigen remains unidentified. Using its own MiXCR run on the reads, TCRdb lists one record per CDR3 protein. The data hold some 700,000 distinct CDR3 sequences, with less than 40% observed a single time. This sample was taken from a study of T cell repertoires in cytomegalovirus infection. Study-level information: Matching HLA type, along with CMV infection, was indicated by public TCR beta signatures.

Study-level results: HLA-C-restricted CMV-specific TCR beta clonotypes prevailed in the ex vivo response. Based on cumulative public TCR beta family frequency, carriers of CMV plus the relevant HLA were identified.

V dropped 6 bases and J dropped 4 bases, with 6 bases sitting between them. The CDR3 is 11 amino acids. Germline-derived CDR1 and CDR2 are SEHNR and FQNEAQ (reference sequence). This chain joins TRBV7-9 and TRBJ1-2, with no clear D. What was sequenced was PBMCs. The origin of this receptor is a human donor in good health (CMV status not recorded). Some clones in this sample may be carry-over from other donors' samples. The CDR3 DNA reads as TGTGCCAGCAGTCTAACCTATGGCTACACCTTC. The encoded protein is CASSLTYGYTF.